This T cell receptor (beta chain) emerged from a study of human T cells and chemical hapten exposure. Whole-study results and caveats: The immune response of these alopecia patients might not match healthy individuals'.

There are many counts of this clonotype. Its specificity is not known. Looked up from germline, CDR1 is ENHRY and CDR2 is SYGVKD. The CDR3 sequence is 15 residues long. V lost 9 bases and J lost 0, with 14 bases in between. Time point: patch test 3, about 24 weeks after DPC sensitization. Documented treatment: therapeutic diphenylcyclopropenone sensitization with weekly scalp DPC. A single record per CDR3 protein comes from TCRdb applying MiXCR to the RACE reads. The table shows 55,000 to 75,000 distinct CDR3 sequences, with around 12% occurring only once. The chain carries TRBV10-3 and TRBJ2-2; no reliable D call. The material sequenced was whole blood, taken in connection with sensitization to the hapten diphenylcyclopropenone (DPC). This receptor was taken from a man aged 25-40 years with alopecia areata. Some clones in this sample may be carry-over from other donors' samples. This chain's CDR3 is CAIGGSLANTGELFF. The CDR3 DNA follows: TGTGCCATAGGCGGCAGCCTCGCGAACACCGGGGAGCTGTTTTTT.